These 24 T cell receptor beta chains were sequenced from one sample in a study of blood T cell repertoires in COVID-19. TCRdb's copy holds only in-frame clones and misses some; the assay was immunoSEQ multiplex PCR. The sample comprises around 100,000 clones, 82% of which are singletons, and 7.9% rests with the top ten. Material for sequencing was peripheral blood. The receptors come from a man between 65 and 80 years old with acute or convalescent COVID-19.

The rearrangement links TRBV6-1 to TRBJ2-5; TRBD1 is a possible D gene (6 bases). This CDR3 is built from 14 residues. Trimming removed 2 bases at V and 5 bases at J, with 12 bases between. CDR1 MNHNS and CDR2 SASEGT come from the germline V gene. CDR3 amino acids: CASSEQGKSETQYF. For the CDR3, the DNA is TGTGCCAGCAGTGAACAGGGGAAATCGGAGACCCAGTACTTC.

Here the CDR3 reads CASSLDKNQPQHF. The CDR3 DNA sequence: TGTGCCAGCAGCCTGGACAAAAATCAGCCCCAGCATTTT. The chain combines TRBV7-8 with TRBJ1-5, with D possibly being TRBD1 (5 bases). V was shortened by 5 bases and J by 4 bases, with 9 bases between the two germline ends. The CDR3 has 13 residues. Germline V gene sequence: CDR1 SGHVS, CDR2 FQNEAQ.

J is TRBJ2-1 and V is TRBV6-5; D not resolved. Germline CDR1 is MNHEY and CDR2 is SVGAGI. CDR3 length: 15 amino acids. Trimming cost V 0 bases and J 0 bases, with 6 bases left between them. The CDR3 here is CASSYSIGSYNEQFF. The CDR3 nucleotides are TGTGCCAGCAGTTACTCGATCGGCTCCTACAATGAGCAGTTCTTC.

The chain recombines TRBV5-1 with TRBJ2-1; D not certain. CDR3 length: 13 amino acids. V dropped 0 bases and J dropped 4 bases, with 5 bases sitting between them. Germline CDR1 is SGHRS and CDR2 is YFSETQ. The CDR3 loop reads CASSLDTYNEQFF. For the CDR3, the DNA is TGCGCCAGCAGCTTGGACACATACAATGAGCAGTTCTTC.

The chain couples TRBV7-8 to TRBJ1-2, with TRBD1 identical over 9 bases. The V gene end was trimmed by 5 bases and the J gene end by 4 bases; junction bases not matched to a gene: 5. The CDR3 totals 14 residues. Germline V gene lookup returns CDR1 SGHVS and CDR2 FQNEAQ. CDR3 amino acids: CASSKDRGGYGYTF. The CDR3 DNA reads TGTGCCAGCAGCAAGGACAGGGGAGGCTATGGCTACACCTTC.

The chain couples TRBV30 to TRBJ1-5; the match to TRBD1 covers 11 bases. The V segment lost 5 bases and the J segment 6 bases; nucleotides outside the gene matches: 3. Germline CDR1 is GTSNPN and CDR2 is SVGIG (reference sequence). The CDR3 has 13 residues. The CDR3 region has the DNA TGTGCCTGGGGGACAGGGGGTACTCAGCCCCAGCATTTT. This encodes CAWGTGGTQPQHF. The full variable domain, with the rest looked up from reference TRBV30 and TRBJ1-5, is SQTIHQWPATLVQPVGSPLSLECTVEGTSNPNLYWYRQAAGRGLQLLFYSVGIGQISSEVPQNLSASRPQDRQFILSSKKLLLSDSGFYLCAWGTGGTQPQHFGDGTRLSIL.

This chain links TRBV28 with TRBJ1-1; D remains ambiguous. Germline V lookup: CDR1 MDHEN, CDR2 SYDVKM. Deletions cut 6 bases from V and 6 bases from J, with 11 bases between. The CDR3 runs 12 residues. The CDR3 sequence is CASSSTRAEAFF. For the CDR3, the DNA is TGTGCCAGCAGCTCAACCCGGGCTGAAGCTTTCTTT.

The chain links TRBV18 to TRBJ2-6; no clear D gene. This CDR3 is 15 amino acids long. Germline V gene lookup returns CDR1 KGHSH and CDR2 LQKENI. Trimming removed 2 bases at V and 4 bases at J, with 9 bases between. The CDR3 sequence is CASSPSQIGANVLTF. The CDR3 bases are TGTGCCAGCTCACCAAGCCAAATCGGGGCCAACGTCCTGACTTTC.

This chain joins TRBV18 and TRBJ2-7; 7 bases align to TRBD1. The CDR3 covers 15 residues. The germline V gene has CDR1 KGHSH and CDR2 LQKENI. V shed 1 base and J 6 bases; nucleotides not matched to a gene: 9. CDR3 in amino acids: CASSPLGQALSEQYF. In DNA form, the CDR3 reads TGTGCCAGCTCACCACTCGGACAGGCCTTGTCCGAGCAGTACTTC.

Only a few counts were recorded for this clone. The chain recombines TRBV15 with TRBJ1-2, with TRBD1 matching over 9 bases. This CDR3 comprises 16 residues. Unmatched junction bases numbered 15, after V lost 8 bases and J lost 5 bases. Germline V gives CDR1 LNHNV, CDR2 YYDKDF (reference sequence). Written as DNA, the CDR3 is TGTGCCACCCAAGAACAGTATAACAGGGGGCCGTATGGCTACACCTTC. Its translation is CATQEQYNRGPYGYTF.

This clone was seen once. The chain has TRBV10-3 and TRBJ1-1; TRBD1 aligns across 10 bases. V lost 7 bases and J lost 2; bases outside the gene matches: 7. Germline V gene lookup returns CDR1 ENHRY and CDR2 SYGVKD. This CDR3 is 15 amino acids long. The CDR3 is CAITPGQGLNTEAFF. In DNA, the CDR3 is TGTGCCATCACTCCGGGACAGGGGCTAAACACTGAAGCTTTCTTT.

The J gene is TRBJ2-5, the V gene TRBV14; the D gene is possibly TRBD1 (5 bases). The V gene's germline CDR1 is SGHDN and CDR2 FVKESK. V was clipped by 8 bases and J by 1 base, with 11 bases between them. The CDR3 contains 13 residues. The CDR3 here is CASAQQVQETQYF. The CDR3 DNA is TGTGCCAGCGCCCAACAGGTCCAAGAGACCCAGTACTTC.

This clone was recorded once. V and J are TRBV15 and TRBJ1-2; 8 bases fit TRBD1. V trimming: 0 bases; J trimming: 7 bases; junction bases outside the gene matches: 16. The CDR3 spans 18 residues. Per the germline V gene, CDR1 is LNHNV and CDR2 is YYDKDF (reference sequence). CDR3 loop: CATSREGWQGADSSGYTF. In nucleotides, the CDR3 is TGTGCCACCAGCAGAGAAGGTTGGCAGGGGGCGGATTCTTCTGGCTACACCTTC.

V gene TRBV29-1 combines with J gene TRBJ1-1; D is perhaps TRBD1 (6 bases). The CDR3 is 13 residues long. V was clipped by 6 bases and J by 0 bases, with 11 bases between them. Germline V gene data show CDR1 as SQVTM and CDR2 as ANQGSEA. The CDR3 nucleotides read TGCAGCGTCCTGGGGGCAGTGAACACTGAAGCTTTCTTT. This encodes CSVLGAVNTEAFF.

The chain links TRBV6-5 to TRBJ1-2; TRBD1 matches at 7 bases. Trimming took 2 bases from V and 6 from J; bases not matched to a gene: 12. The CDR3 sequence is 16 residues long. Germline V gene data show CDR1 as MNHEY and CDR2 as SVGAGI. CDR3 region: CASSYASTGTLDGYTF. CDR3 DNA sequence: TGTGCCAGCAGTTACGCCTCGACAGGGACGTTGGATGGCTACACCTTC.

This clone was detected a few times. This sequence joins TRBV9 and TRBJ1-5; 7 positions agree with TRBD1. CDR1 is SGDLS and CDR2 is YYNGEE in the germline V gene. The CDR3 is made up of 13 amino acids. J gave up 7 bases and V 3 bases, and 4 bases lay outside the gene matches. CDR3 nucleotides: TGTGCCAGCAGCGCCGACAGGGAACAGCCCCAGCATTTT. Translated: CASSADREQPQHF.

The chain employs TRBV18 and TRBJ1-6; 7 nucleotides agree with TRBD1. Germline V gene data show CDR1 as KGHSH and CDR2 as LQKENI. The V and J ends lost 3 bases and 7 bases, in that order; junction bases with no gene match: 0. The CDR3 is 13 residues long. DNA of the CDR3: TGTGCCAGCTCACCGGACAGGAATTCACCCCTCCACTTT. As protein: CASSPDRNSPLHF.

The chain is built from TRBV6-5 and TRBJ1-1; a weak D match, TRBD1 (5 bases). The V end was cut by 7 bases, the J end by 2 bases, with 11 bases between. Germline loops: CDR1 MNHEY, CDR2 SVGAGI. The CDR3 is made up of 13 amino acids. The CDR3 coding sequence is TGTGCCAGCATGCGGGACCCCAACACTGAAGCTTTCTTT. Its translation is CASMRDPNTEAFF.

This chain uses TRBV5-1 with TRBJ2-3, with D possibly matching TRBD1 (6 bases). Germline CDR1 SGHRS, CDR2 YFSETQ. CDR3 length: 16 residues. Trimming removed 4 bases from V and 4 bases from J, with 19 bases in between. Written as DNA, the CDR3 is TGCGCCAGCAGCAAACAGGGTCAGAACCCGGCAGATACGCAGTATTTT. Translated, it gives CASSKQGQNPADTQYF.

The chain joins TRBV7-6 to TRBJ2-2, with 9 bases matching TRBD2. J gave up 0 bases and V 1 base, and 0 bases lay outside the gene matches. Germline CDR1 is SGHVS and CDR2 is FNYEAQ. The CDR3 runs 16 residues. The CDR3 is CASSLGGGANTGELFF. The CDR3 DNA is TGTGCCAGCAGCTTAGGCGGGGGGGCGAACACCGGGGAGCTGTTTTTT.

The rearrangement joins TRBV5-4 to TRBJ2-3, with D unresolved. V dropped 2 bases and J dropped 2 bases, with 15 bases sitting between them. The CDR3 is made up of 16 amino acids. Germline lookup yields CDR1 SGHNT and CDR2 YYREEE (reference sequence). CDR3 sequence reads: CASSFRVHEATDTQYF. CDR3 in DNA: TGTGCCAGCAGCTTCCGGGTCCACGAGGCCACAGATACGCAGTATTTT.

This chain joins TRBV5-1 and TRBJ2-2, with a tentative D call TRBD2 (7 bases). V lost 4 bases and J 1 base, leaving 17 bases between the germline ends. Germline V gene sequence: CDR1 SGHRS, CDR2 YFSETQ. The CDR3 is 17 residues long. The CDR3 protein is CASSPGGGKLNTGELFF. The CDR3, as DNA: TGCGCCAGCAGCCCGGGGGGCGGGAAACTGAACACCGGGGAGCTGTTTTTT.

This clone was observed a single time. V gene TRBV25-1 combines with J gene TRBJ1-2; 7 bases match TRBD1. CDR1 is MGHDK, CDR2 SYGVNS, per germline. Trimming cost V 4 bases and J 4 bases; bases outside gene matches: 3. This CDR3 has 13 amino acids. The CDR3 DNA reads as TGTGCCAGCAGTGTACGGGACAGCTATGGCTACACCTTC. Translation gives CASSVRDSYGYTF.

The V gene is TRBV23-1, the J gene TRBJ1-4; 10 bases are shared with TRBD1. TRBV23-1 is an ORF; its function is uncertain. Trimming cost V 6 bases and J 7 bases; bases outside gene matches: 8. The CDR3 sequence is 15 residues long. The CDR3 region has the DNA TGCGCCAGCAGGAGGGACAGGGGATCGACTGAAAAACTGTTTTTT. Translating it yields CASRRDRGSTEKLFF.